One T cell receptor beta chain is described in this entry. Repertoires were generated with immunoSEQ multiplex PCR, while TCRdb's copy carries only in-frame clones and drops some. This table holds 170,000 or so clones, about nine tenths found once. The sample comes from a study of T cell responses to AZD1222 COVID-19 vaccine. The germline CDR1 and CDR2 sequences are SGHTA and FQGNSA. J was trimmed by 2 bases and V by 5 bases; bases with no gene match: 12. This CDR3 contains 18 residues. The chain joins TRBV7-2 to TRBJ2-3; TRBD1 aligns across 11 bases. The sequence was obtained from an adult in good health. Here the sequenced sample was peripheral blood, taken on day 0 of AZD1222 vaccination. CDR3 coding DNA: TGTGCCAGCAGCCCCCTGTTTCCGGGACAGGGGGTCACAGATACGCAGTATTTT. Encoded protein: CASSPLFPGQGVTDTQYF.